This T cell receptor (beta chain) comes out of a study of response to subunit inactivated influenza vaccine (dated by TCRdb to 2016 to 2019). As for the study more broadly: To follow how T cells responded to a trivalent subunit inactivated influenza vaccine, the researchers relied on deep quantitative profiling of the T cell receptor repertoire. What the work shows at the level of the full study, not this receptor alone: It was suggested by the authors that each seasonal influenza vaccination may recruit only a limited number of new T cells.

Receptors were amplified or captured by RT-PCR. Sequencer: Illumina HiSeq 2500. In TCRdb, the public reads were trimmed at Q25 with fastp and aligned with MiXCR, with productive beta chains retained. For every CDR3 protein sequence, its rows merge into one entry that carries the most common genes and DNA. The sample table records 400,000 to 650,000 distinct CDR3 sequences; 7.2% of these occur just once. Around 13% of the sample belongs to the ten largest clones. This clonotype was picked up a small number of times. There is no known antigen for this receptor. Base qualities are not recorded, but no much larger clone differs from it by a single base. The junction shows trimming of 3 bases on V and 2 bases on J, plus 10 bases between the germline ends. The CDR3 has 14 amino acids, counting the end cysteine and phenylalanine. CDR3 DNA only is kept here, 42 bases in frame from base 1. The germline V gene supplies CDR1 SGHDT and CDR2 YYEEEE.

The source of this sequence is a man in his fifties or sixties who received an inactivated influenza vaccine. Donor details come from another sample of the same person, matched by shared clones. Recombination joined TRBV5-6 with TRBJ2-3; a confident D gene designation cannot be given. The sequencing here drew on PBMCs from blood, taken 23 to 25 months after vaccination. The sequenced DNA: TGTGCCAGCAGCTGGCGGCAGCCCACAGATACGCAGTATTTT. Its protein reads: CASSWRQPTDTQYF.